This T cell receptor (beta chain) came from a study of cytomegalovirus exposure and HLA in healthy donors. Broader study findings: Later analysis identified over 15,000 TCR beta sequences associated with HLA alleles, using a false discovery rate threshold of 0.05. Per a prior analysis, the majority of TCR beta V segments were productive roughly 90% or roughly 30% of the time.

Notes on this clone: Its antigen remains unknown.

Amplification used 60 Vbeta primers and 13 Jbeta primers. Produced via immunoSEQ multiplex PCR; TCRdb's table is partial and in-frame only. The repertoire holds under 150,000 clones, with roughly 79% as singletons. Germline V lookup: CDR1 MNHNS, CDR2 SASEGT. The CDR3 runs 13 residues. Trimming shortened V by 8 bases and J by 4 bases, and 12 bases separated the two germline ends. The chain combines TRBV6-1 with TRBJ2-1; possibly TRBD2 for D (6 bases). This clonotype was obtained from a woman aged 40 to 55 in good health and CMV-seropositive. The specimen was PBMCs. The CDR3 sequence is CASGDSVYNEQFF. The CDR3 DNA sequence: TGTGCCAGCGGGGACTCGGTTTACAATGAGCAGTTCTTC.